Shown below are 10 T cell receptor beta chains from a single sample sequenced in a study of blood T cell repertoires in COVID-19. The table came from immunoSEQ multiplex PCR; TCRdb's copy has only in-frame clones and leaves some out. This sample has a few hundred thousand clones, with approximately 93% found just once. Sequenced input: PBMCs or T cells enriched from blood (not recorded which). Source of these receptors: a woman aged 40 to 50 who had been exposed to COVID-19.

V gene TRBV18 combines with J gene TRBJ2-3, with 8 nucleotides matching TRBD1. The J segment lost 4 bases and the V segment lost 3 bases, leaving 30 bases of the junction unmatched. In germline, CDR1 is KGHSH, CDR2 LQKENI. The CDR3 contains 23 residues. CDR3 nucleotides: TGTGCCAGCTCACCCCCACCGTCCCTACCGGGACAGGATGACCTCGGCCTCGCAGATACGCAGTATTTT. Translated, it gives CASSPPPSLPGQDDLGLADTQYF.

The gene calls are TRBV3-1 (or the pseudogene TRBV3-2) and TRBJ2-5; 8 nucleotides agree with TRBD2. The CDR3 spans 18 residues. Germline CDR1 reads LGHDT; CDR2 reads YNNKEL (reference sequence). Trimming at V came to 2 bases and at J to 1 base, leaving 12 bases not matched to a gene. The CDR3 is CASSQSRSSGGFQETQYF. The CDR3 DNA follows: TGTGCCAGCAGCCAAAGCCGCTCCAGCGGGGGTTTCCAAGAGACCCAGTACTTC.

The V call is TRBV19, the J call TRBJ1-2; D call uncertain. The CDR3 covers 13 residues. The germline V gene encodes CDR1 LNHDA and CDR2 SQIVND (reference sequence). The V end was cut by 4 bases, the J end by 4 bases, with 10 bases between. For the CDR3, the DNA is TGTGCCAGTAGTAGGCAACCTCTCTATGGCTACACCTTC. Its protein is CASSRQPLYGYTF.

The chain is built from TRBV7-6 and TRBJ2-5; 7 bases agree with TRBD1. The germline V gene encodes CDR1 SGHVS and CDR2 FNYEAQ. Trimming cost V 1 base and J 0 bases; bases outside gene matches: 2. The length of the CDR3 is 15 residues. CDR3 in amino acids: CASSLGDRNQETQYF. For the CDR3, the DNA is TGTGCCAGCAGCTTAGGGGACAGAAACCAAGAGACCCAGTACTTC. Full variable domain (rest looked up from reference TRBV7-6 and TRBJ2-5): GAGVSQSPRYKVTKRGQDVALRCDPISGHVSLYWYRQALGQGPEFLTYFNYEAQQDKSGLPNDRFSAERPEGSISTLTIQRTEQRDSAMYRCASSLGDRNQETQYFGPGTRLLVL.

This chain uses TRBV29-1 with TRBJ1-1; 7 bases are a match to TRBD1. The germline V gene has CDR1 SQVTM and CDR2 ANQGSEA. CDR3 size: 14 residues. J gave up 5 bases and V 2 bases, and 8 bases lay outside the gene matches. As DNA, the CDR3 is TGCAGCGTTGAAAGAGGGGGCGTAGAAACTGAAGCTTTCTTT. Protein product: CSVERGGVETEAFF. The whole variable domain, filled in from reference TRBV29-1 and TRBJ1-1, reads SAVISQKPSRDICQRGTSLTIQCQVDSQVTMMFWYRQQPGQSLTLIATANQGSEATYESGFVIDKFPISRPNLTFSTLTVSNMSPEDSSIYLCSVERGGVETEAFFGQGTRLTVV.

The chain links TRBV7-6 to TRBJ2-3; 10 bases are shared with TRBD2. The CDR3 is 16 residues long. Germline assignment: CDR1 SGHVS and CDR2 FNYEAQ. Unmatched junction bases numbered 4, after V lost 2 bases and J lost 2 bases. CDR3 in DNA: TGTGCCAGCAGCTTAAATAGCGGGAGGACCACAGATACGCAGTATTTT. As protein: CASSLNSGRTTDTQYF.

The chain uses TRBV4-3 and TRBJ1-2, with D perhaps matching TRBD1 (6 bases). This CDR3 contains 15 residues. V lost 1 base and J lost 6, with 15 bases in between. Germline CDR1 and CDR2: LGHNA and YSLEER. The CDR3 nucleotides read TGCGCCAGCAGCCAAGGCCTCAGGGGAACTGATGGCTACACCTTC. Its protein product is CASSQGLRGTDGYTF.

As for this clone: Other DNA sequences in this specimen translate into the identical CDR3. Here the CDR3 DNA reads TGTGCCACCAGTGATCCGGGACAGGGTCGGGAGACCCAGTACTTC. Protein sequence: CATSDPGQGRETQYF. This sequence joins TRBV24-1 and TRBJ2-5, with TRBD1 identical over 9 bases. In germline, CDR1 is KGHDR, CDR2 SFDVKD. Trimming at V came to 3 bases and at J to 5 bases, leaving 6 bases not matched to a gene. This CDR3 spans 15 amino acids.

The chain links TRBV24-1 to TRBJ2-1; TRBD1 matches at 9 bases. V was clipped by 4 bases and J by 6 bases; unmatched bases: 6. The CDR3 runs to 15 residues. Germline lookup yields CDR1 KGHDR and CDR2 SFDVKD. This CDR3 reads CATSEDRGRFNEQFF. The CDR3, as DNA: TGTGCCACCAGTGAGGACAGGGGAAGGTTCAATGAGCAGTTCTTC.

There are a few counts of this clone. The DNA for the CDR3 is TGTGCCAGCAGTCAATTAACGGGACTAGCCTACTACGAGCAGTACTTC. As protein: CASSQLTGLAYYEQYF. The V gene is TRBV11-2, the J gene TRBJ2-7; 9 bases line up with TRBD2. This CDR3 comprises 16 residues. In germline, CDR1 is SGHAT, CDR2 FQNNGV. The ends lost 6 bases at V and 3 bases at J; junction bases unmatched: 12.